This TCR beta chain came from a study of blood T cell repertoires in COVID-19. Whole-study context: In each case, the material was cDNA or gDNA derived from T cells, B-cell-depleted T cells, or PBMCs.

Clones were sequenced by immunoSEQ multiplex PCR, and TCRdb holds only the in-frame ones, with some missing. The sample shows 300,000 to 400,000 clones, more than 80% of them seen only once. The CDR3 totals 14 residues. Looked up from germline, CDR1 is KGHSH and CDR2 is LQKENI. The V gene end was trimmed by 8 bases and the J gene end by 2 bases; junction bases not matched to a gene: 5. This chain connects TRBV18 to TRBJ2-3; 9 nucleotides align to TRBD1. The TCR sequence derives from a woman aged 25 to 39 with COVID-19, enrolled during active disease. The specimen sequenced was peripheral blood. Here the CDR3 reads CASTNRGHTDTQYF. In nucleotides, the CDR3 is TGTGCCAGCACCAACAGGGGGCACACAGATACGCAGTATTTT.